This paragraph reports one T cell receptor (beta chain). The source of the sample is a study of blood T cells in healthy people across ages. Next came a second PCR, run for about 7 to 11 cycles, which used a sample-barcoded 5' primer along with a J-beta primer mix. TCRdb re-called the 5' RACE reads through MiXCR, storing one row per CDR3 protein. The sample lists over 1,500,000 distinct CDR3 sequences, 49% occurring once. The germline V and J ends were trimmed by 5 bases and 0 bases, with 10 bases remaining between them. The germline V gene has CDR1 SGHVS and CDR2 FQNEAQ. The CDR3 loop spans 15 amino acids.

This clonotype was sampled from a woman aged 40 to 49 in good health. This chain connects TRBV7-8 to TRBJ1-4; D uncertain. The sequenced sample was blood. This CDR3 is CASSAVGATNEKLFF. CDR3 nucleotides: TGTGCCAGCAGCGCGGTCGGAGCAACTAATGAAAAACTGTTTTTT.